This note documents a single T cell receptor (beta chain) sequence. Assay: immunoSEQ multiplex PCR; the TCRdb copy retains only in-frame clones and omits some. This sample yields some 120,000 clones, of which approximately 85% are seen a single time; roughly 4.9% belongs to the top ten. This entry comes from a study of blood T cell repertoires in COVID-19. Across the whole study: The samples span acute and convalescent COVID-19 from the United States, Italy and Spain. T cells, B-cell-depleted T cells, or PBMCs supplied cDNA or gDNA.

From germline, CDR1 is DFQATT and CDR2 SNEGSKA (reference sequence). CDR3 length equals 14 residues. V was shortened by 3 bases and J by 2 bases, with 14 bases between the two germline ends. This clonotype was obtained from a human donor in a cohort sampled during active COVID-19. Sequenced: peripheral blood. This chain joins TRBV20-1 and TRBJ2-7, with D unresolved. The CDR3 spells CSASLEQGAYEQYF. CDR3 nucleotide sequence: TGCAGTGCTAGTCTAGAACAAGGCGCCTACGAGCAGTACTTC.